This is a list of T cell receptor beta chains from one sample in a study of shared clonotypes between healthy human individuals. Generated by immunoSEQ multiplex PCR, the TCRdb table keeps only in-frame clones and is missing some. The sample includes about 1.5 million clones, about 98% of them seen just once. Sequenced: naive CD4+ T cells sorted from blood. Receptor source: a young man in good health. Each CDR3 is given with its conserved first and last residue. Fields, in order: CDR3 DNA, CDR3 protein, D gene, V gene, clone size, J gene. D genes are given only for firm matches. Some rows have no size entry. The others give once, few or many, or a class for an expanded clone.

CDR3 DNA: TGTGCCAGCAGCCTCCGGACTAGCGCCTACAATGAGCAGTTCTTC; CDR3 protein: CASSLRTSAYNEQFF; D gene: TRBD2; V gene: TRBV7-9; clone size: .; J gene: TRBJ2-1
CDR3 DNA: TGTGCCAGCAGTAGTGACAGGGGGCATGTTAATGAAAAACTGTTTTTT; CDR3 protein: CASSSDRGHVNEKLFF; D gene: TRBD1; V gene: TRBV6-6; clone size: .; J gene: TRBJ1-4
CDR3 DNA: TGTGCCAGTAGTGACTGGGGCTCCTACGAGCAGTACTTC; CDR3 protein: CASSDWGSYEQYF; D gene: .; V gene: TRBV19; clone size: .; J gene: TRBJ2-7
CDR3 DNA: TGTGCCAGCTCACCAACTACCTCGACTAGCGGGAAGGATACGCAGTATTTT; CDR3 protein: CASSPTTSTSGKDTQYF; D gene: TRBD2; V gene: TRBV18; clone size: .; J gene: TRBJ2-3
CDR3 DNA: TGTGCCAGCAGCGCCACTACCTACAATGAGCAGTTCTTC; CDR3 protein: CASSATTYNEQFF; D gene: .; V gene: TRBV9; clone size: .; J gene: TRBJ2-1
CDR3 DNA: TGTGCCAGCAGCCTGACTAGCGGCCCCTCCTACGAGCAGTACTTC; CDR3 protein: CASSLTSGPSYEQYF; D gene: TRBD2; V gene: TRBV11-2; clone size: .; J gene: TRBJ2-7
CDR3 DNA: TGTGCCAGCAGCTTAGGGTGGGGGCAAGAGACCCAGTACTTC; CDR3 protein: CASSLGWGQETQYF; D gene: .; V gene: TRBV7-2; clone size: .; J gene: TRBJ2-5
CDR3 DNA: TGTGCCAGCAGCCACTTCGTCGAGCGGGACAATGAGCAGTTCTTC; CDR3 protein: CASSHFVERDNEQFF; D gene: .; V gene: TRBV5-4; clone size: .; J gene: TRBJ2-1
CDR3 DNA: TGTGCCTGGAGTAGGCAGATCCAAGAGACCCAGTACTTC; CDR3 protein: CAWSRQIQETQYF; D gene: .; V gene: TRBV30; clone size: once; J gene: TRBJ2-5
CDR3 DNA: TGTGCCAGCACCGACGAGGCGCAGGGGGGTCCTTACGAGCAGTACTTC; CDR3 protein: CASTDEAQGGPYEQYF; D gene: .; V gene: TRBV7-9; clone size: .; J gene: TRBJ2-7
CDR3 DNA: TGTACGATAGGACAGGGCCAAGAGACCCAGTACTTC; CDR3 protein: CTIGQGQETQYF; D gene: TRBD1; V gene: TRBV6-5; clone size: .; J gene: TRBJ2-5
CDR3 DNA: TGTGCCAGCAGTTTATGGGGGAGCAATCAGCCCCAGCATTTT; CDR3 protein: CASSLWGSNQPQHF; D gene: .; V gene: TRBV27; clone size: .; J gene: TRBJ1-5
CDR3 DNA: TGTGCCAGCAGTGAAGGACTGTCCCCCGAGCAGTACTTC; CDR3 protein: CASSEGLSPEQYF; D gene: .; V gene: TRBV28; clone size: .; J gene: TRBJ2-7
CDR3 DNA: TGTGCCAGCAGCCTAACCTACGAGCAGTACTTC; CDR3 protein: CASSLTYEQYF; D gene: .; V gene: TRBV28; clone size: .; J gene: TRBJ2-7
CDR3 DNA: TGTGCCAGCAGATACAGGGGACACGAGAACGAGCAGTACTTC; CDR3 protein: CASRYRGHENEQYF; D gene: TRBD1; V gene: TRBV6-6; clone size: .; J gene: TRBJ2-7
CDR3 DNA: TGTGCCAGCAGCGTAGCGCTAGCGGGAGCGAACACCGGGGAGCTGTTTTTT; CDR3 protein: CASSVALAGANTGELFF; D gene: TRBD2; V gene: TRBV9; clone size: .; J gene: TRBJ2-2
CDR3 DNA: TGTGCCAGCAGCTTAGGCTTGCTAGCGGGAGCGCACGAGCAGTACTTC; CDR3 protein: CASSLGLLAGAHEQYF; D gene: TRBD2; V gene: TRBV7-2; clone size: .; J gene: TRBJ2-7
CDR3 DNA: TGTGCCAGCAGTTTTGGATTCACAGATACGCAGTATTTT; CDR3 protein: CASSFGFTDTQYF; D gene: .; V gene: TRBV14; clone size: .; J gene: TRBJ2-3
CDR3 DNA: TGTGCCAGCAGCTTAACCCCTGTATGGTCTGGGGCCAACGTCCTGACTTTC; CDR3 protein: CASSLTPVWSGANVLTF; D gene: .; V gene: TRBV7-3; clone size: .; J gene: TRBJ2-6
CDR3 DNA: TGTGCCAGCAGCTACCCCGTAGGGTACGAGCAGTACTTC; CDR3 protein: CASSYPVGYEQYF; D gene: .; V gene: TRBV7-2; clone size: .; J gene: TRBJ2-7
CDR3 DNA: TGTGCCAGCTCAGAATACAGGGGTAAAGCCTACGAGCAGTACTTC; CDR3 protein: CASSEYRGKAYEQYF; D gene: TRBD1; V gene: TRBV18; clone size: .; J gene: TRBJ2-7
CDR3 DNA: TGTGCCAGCAGTTACTCGAGTGCCAGGGGGAACTATGGCTACACCTTC; CDR3 protein: CASSYSSARGNYGYTF; D gene: TRBD1; V gene: TRBV6-5; clone size: .; J gene: TRBJ1-2
CDR3 DNA: TGTGCCAGCAGTGATGGGTCAAATCAGCCCCAGCATTTT; CDR3 protein: CASSDGSNQPQHF; D gene: .; V gene: TRBV6-1; clone size: once; J gene: TRBJ1-5
CDR3 DNA: TGTGCCAGCAGCGTAGGACAAGTGAACACCGGGGAGCTGTTTTTT; CDR3 protein: CASSVGQVNTGELFF; D gene: .; V gene: TRBV9; clone size: .; J gene: TRBJ2-2
CDR3 DNA: TGTGCCAGCAGTGACACAGGGGGAACCTACAATGAGCAGTTCTTC; CDR3 protein: CASSDTGGTYNEQFF; D gene: TRBD1; V gene: TRBV6-6; clone size: .; J gene: TRBJ2-1
CDR3 DNA: TGTGCCAGCAGGGTTATCTGGCAGCCCCAGCATTTT; CDR3 protein: CASRVIWQPQHF; D gene: .; V gene: TRBV28; clone size: once; J gene: TRBJ1-5
CDR3 DNA: TGTGCCAGCAGTCGAGACAGGGTCTCTGGAAACACCATATATTTT; CDR3 protein: CASSRDRVSGNTIYF; D gene: TRBD1; V gene: TRBV9; clone size: .; J gene: TRBJ1-3
CDR3 DNA: TGCGCCAGCAGCCAAGATCAGGGAACAGATACGCAGTATTTT; CDR3 protein: CASSQDQGTDTQYF; D gene: .; V gene: TRBV4-3; clone size: .; J gene: TRBJ2-3
CDR3 DNA: TGTGCCAGCAGAGATATACAGGGTATATCCTACGAGCAGTACTTC; CDR3 protein: CASRDIQGISYEQYF; D gene: .; V gene: TRBV2; clone size: once; J gene: TRBJ2-7
CDR3 DNA: TGTGCCAGTACCACGACGGAGAACACTGAAGCTTTCTTT; CDR3 protein: CASTTTENTEAFF; D gene: .; V gene: TRBV19; clone size: .; J gene: TRBJ1-1
CDR3 DNA: TGTGCCAGCAGTAAGAGGGAGGGCTCCTACAATGAGCAGTTCTTC; CDR3 protein: CASSKREGSYNEQFF; D gene: TRBD2; V gene: TRBV6-1; clone size: .; J gene: TRBJ2-1
CDR3 DNA: TGTGCCAGCAGCGGGGTGGGCAATGGCTACACCTTC; CDR3 protein: CASSGVGNGYTF; D gene: .; V gene: TRBV21-1; clone size: .; J gene: TRBJ1-2